The 27 T cell receptor beta chains below all came from one sample that was sequenced in a study of T cell repertoires in cytomegalovirus infection. TCRdb fed the reads into MiXCR, producing one record per CDR3 protein. The repertoire holds around 530,000 distinct CDR3 sequences, with roughly 29% as singletons. The sequencing input was PBMCs. Every receptor here comes from a human donor in good health (CMV status not recorded). Some clones in this sample may be carry-over from other donors' samples.

The chain uses TRBV6-2 or TRBV6-3 and TRBJ1-5; D is undetermined. The CDR3 runs to 13 residues. The germline V gene encodes CDR1 MNHEY and CDR2 SVGEGT. The V gene lost 1 base and the J gene lost 4 bases, with 5 bases spanning the gap. As DNA, the CDR3 is TGTGCCAGCAGTTACTTAAGGAATCAGCCCCAGCATTTT. It translates to CASSYLRNQPQHF.

In its sample, this clonotype was seen a few times. V usage is TRBV6-5 and J usage is TRBJ1-1; 9 nucleotides line up with TRBD1. The CDR3 extends over 15 amino acids. Germline loops: CDR1 MNHEY, CDR2 SVGAGI. The V segment lost 3 bases and the J segment 5 bases; nucleotides outside the gene matches: 7. The CDR3, as DNA: TGTGCCAGCAGTTATCCGGGACAGGGTGTAACTGAAGCTTTCTTT. Translated, it gives CASSYPGQGVTEAFF.

The chain combines TRBV7-9 with TRBJ2-2; 8 positions agree with TRBD2. Looked up from germline, CDR1 is SEHNR and CDR2 is FQNEAQ (reference sequence). This CDR3 has 16 amino acids. The V segment lost 8 bases and the J segment 0 bases; nucleotides outside the gene matches: 8. The CDR3, as DNA: TGTGCCAGCGGCGAGACTAGCGAGACGAACACCGGGGAGCTGTTTTTT. Translation: CASGETSETNTGELFF.

The V and J genes are TRBV7-2 and TRBJ2-7; unclear D gene. CDR3 size: 14 residues. Trimming cost V 2 bases and J 2 bases, with 10 bases left between them. Germline V gives CDR1 SGHTA, CDR2 FQGNSA. The CDR3 protein is CASSLNTPTYEQYF. In DNA, the CDR3 is TGTGCCAGCAGCTTAAATACCCCAACCTACGAGCAGTACTTC.

This clonotype was seen ten or more times. This rearrangement joins TRBV7-2 to TRBJ2-5, with 14 bases that match TRBD2. The V and J ends lost 5 bases and 5 bases, in that order; junction bases with no gene match: 7. The germline CDR1 and CDR2 sequences are SGHTA and FQGNSA. The CDR3 runs 16 residues. The CDR3 is CASSPGLAGGLETQYF. CDR3 nucleotides: TGTGCCAGCAGCCCAGGACTAGCGGGAGGCCTTGAGACCCAGTACTTC.

The table lists this clonotype with a count of one. The chain links TRBV20-1 to TRBJ2-4; the D gene is possibly TRBD2 (6 bases). Germline V CDR1 and CDR2: DFQATT, SNEGSKA (reference sequence). With 3 bases removed from V and 2 bases from J, the gap between germline ends came to 11 bases. CDR3 length: 14 amino acids. The CDR3 loop is CSASQLASKNIQYF. The CDR3 coding sequence is TGCAGTGCTAGCCAGCTAGCGTCCAAAAACATTCAGTACTTC.

V gene TRBV6-5 combines with J gene TRBJ2-7; D remains unclear. The V end lost 5 bases, the J end lost 1 base, and 9 bases lay between the germline ends. This CDR3 has 13 residues. CDR1 and CDR2 from the germline V gene are MNHEY and SVGAGI. CDR3 DNA sequence: TGTGCCAGCAGTCGATTCACGTCCTACGAGCAGTACTTC. Translating gives CASSRFTSYEQYF.

This clonotype was found a few times. The rearrangement joins TRBV7-6 to TRBJ2-7, with a tentative D call TRBD2 (6 bases). The V end was cut by 1 base, the J end by 3 bases, with 13 bases between. Per the germline V gene, CDR1 is SGHVS and CDR2 is FNYEAQ. The CDR3 consists of 15 residues. The CDR3 is CASSLGTSRVYEQYV. DNA of the CDR3: TGTGCCAGCAGCTTAGGAACTAGCCGTGTCTACGAGCAGTACGTC.

This sequence joins TRBV18 and TRBJ2-7, with D perhaps TRBD1 (6 bases). V lost 2 bases to trimming and J lost 4 bases, with 18 bases between them. The V gene's germline CDR1 is KGHSH and CDR2 LQKENI. This CDR3 has 16 residues. The CDR3 region has the DNA TGTGCCAGCTCACCAAGCAGGGGAATTGGGTCGTACGAGCAGTACTTC. This translates into CASSPSRGIGSYEQYF. The full variable domain, with the rest looked up from reference TRBV18 and TRBJ2-7, is NAGVMQNPRHLVRRRGQEARLRCSPMKGHSHVYWYRQLPEEGLKFMVYLQKENIIDESGMPKERFSAEFPKEGPSILRIQQVVRGDSAAYFCASSPSRGIGSYEQYFGPGTRLTVT.

This clonotype has ten or more counts. The CDR3 region is CASSSSAGASSYNEQFF. The DNA of the CDR3 is TGTGCCAGCAGCTCGTCAGCGGGAGCCAGCTCCTACAATGAGCAGTTCTTC. The chain recombines TRBV7-2 with TRBJ2-1; 8 bases map to TRBD2. This CDR3 region has 17 residues. The junction had 8 bases not matched to a gene; V was cut back by 4 bases and J by 0 bases. CDR1 and CDR2 (germline): SGHTA, FQGNSA.

This clonotype was counted many times. V gene TRBV7-2 combines with J gene TRBJ2-5; maybe TRBD1 (6 bases). Germline V gene lookup returns CDR1 SGHTA and CDR2 FQGNSA. This CDR3 is built from 14 residues. V gave up 5 bases and J gave up 4 bases, with 14 bases separating them. CDR3 sequence (DNA): TGTGCCAGCAGCCCCGCCAGGGGCGCAGAGACCCAGTACTTC. It yields the protein CASSPARGAETQYF.

Details on this clonotype: The conserved phenylalanine or tryptophan is not found at the CDR3 terminus, so this likely reflects a read error. The chain employs TRBV29-1 and TRBJ1-1; D not certain. Germline CDR1 is SQVTM and CDR2 is ANQGSEA. CDR3 length: 14 amino acids. Trimming left V 2 bases short and J 1 base short, with 11 bases between. CDR3 DNA sequence: TGCAGCGTTGAACGGGGATTTTGGAACACTGAAGCTTTCCTT. This translates into CSVERGFWNTEAFL.

This clonotype was observed a handful of times. The genes are TRBV4-1 and TRBJ1-2; weak D call: TRBD1 (6 bases). Germline-derived CDR1 and CDR2 are MGHRA and YSYEKL. The CDR3 length is 14 residues. V was clipped by 3 bases and J by 7 bases, with 15 bases between them. CDR3 nucleotide sequence: TGCGCCAGCAGCCAGGTTACAGGGATTGGTGGCTACACCTTC. It codes for CASSQVTGIGGYTF.

The V call is TRBV5-1, the J call TRBJ1-4; a weak D match, TRBD1 (5 bases). Trimming stripped 2 bases from V and 8 bases from J, with 13 bases between. Germline V gives CDR1 SGHRS, CDR2 YFSETQ. This CDR3 region has 14 residues. CDR3 nucleotide sequence: TGCGCCAGCAGCTTCGACGAGGGACGGGAAAAACTGTTTTTT. It yields the protein CASSFDEGREKLFF. Full variable domain (missing parts from reference TRBV5-1 and TRBJ1-4): KAGVTQTPRYLIKTRGQQVTLSCSPISGHRSVSWYQQTPGQGLQFLFEYFSETQRNKGNFPGRFSGRQFSNSRSEMNVSTLELGDSALYLCASSFDEGREKLFFGSGTQLSVL.

This clonotype was seen many times. This chain connects TRBV7-3 to TRBJ1-2, with a tentative D call TRBD1 (5 bases). The germline gives CDR1 SGHTA, CDR2 FQGTGA. The V gene lost 1 base and the J gene lost 4 bases, with 13 bases spanning the gap. The CDR3 runs to 15 residues. CDR3: CASSLMAGAVYGYTF. The CDR3 nucleotides read TGTGCCAGCAGCTTAATGGCCGGGGCGGTCTATGGCTACACCTTC.

CDR3 sequence (DNA): TGTGCCAGCAGCCCACCGGGACTAGCGGTAGCCGATACGCAGTATTTT. Translation gives CASSPPGLAVADTQYF. The chain carries TRBV7-2 and TRBJ2-3, with 11 positions matching TRBD2. Germline trimming cut 5 bases from V and 6 bases from J; bases unmatched to any gene: 10. This CDR3 contains 16 residues. The germline gives CDR1 SGHTA, CDR2 FQGNSA.

The table lists this clonotype with many counts. The V call is TRBV7-2, the J call TRBJ2-1, with 10 bases that match TRBD2. Germline CDR1 is SGHTA and CDR2 is FQGNSA. The CDR3 totals 14 residues. V was clipped by 5 bases and J by 9 bases; unmatched bases: 7. DNA of the CDR3: TGTGCCAGCAGCCCGCCGGGACTAGCGCTTGAGCAGTTCTTC. Translation gives CASSPPGLALEQFF.

This chain links TRBV6-2 or TRBV6-3 with TRBJ1-5; D is possibly TRBD1 (5 bases). V lost 9 bases, J lost 5 bases, and 11 bases lay in between. The CDR3 runs 12 residues. The V gene's germline CDR1 is MNHEY and CDR2 SVGEGT. This CDR3 reads CASSGGYQPQHF. DNA of the CDR3: TGTGCCAGTTCTGGGGGGTATCAGCCCCAGCATTTT.

This chain links TRBV27 with TRBJ1-3, with D unclear. The CDR3 covers 15 residues. V was pared by 5 bases and J by 1 base, with 12 bases between. The germline V gene has CDR1 MNHEY and CDR2 SMNVEV (reference sequence). The CDR3 DNA is TGTGCCAGCAGTGGCCCAGGCGTGTCTGGAAACACCATATATTTT. Amino acids: CASSGPGVSGNTIYF.

The chain carries TRBV18 and TRBJ2-5; D possibly uses TRBD1 or TRBD2 (5 bases each). The CDR3 consists of 14 residues. CDR1 and CDR2 from the germline V gene are KGHSH and LQKENI. Trimming removed 6 bases from V and 2 bases from J, with 13 bases in between. CDR3: CASSPGDGQETQYF. CDR3 sequence (DNA): TGTGCCAGCTCCCCTGGGGACGGACAAGAGACCCAGTACTTC.

This clonotype has ten or more counts. The rearrangement joins TRBV7-2 to TRBJ2-2; 8 nucleotides match TRBD1. Germline V gene lookup returns CDR1 SGHTA and CDR2 FQGNSA. The CDR3 is 15 amino acids. V was clipped by 5 bases and J by 0 bases; unmatched bases: 2. CDR3 bases: TGTGCCAGCAGCCCACAGGGGGCGAACACCGGGGAGCTGTTTTTT. As protein: CASSPQGANTGELFF. The entire variable domain, with the rest obtained from reference TRBV7-2 and TRBJ2-2, is as follows: GAGVSQSPSNKVTEKGKDVELRCDPISGHTALYWYRQSLGQGLEFLIYFQGNSAPDKSGLPSDRFSAERTGGSVSTLTIQRTQQEDSAVYLCASSPQGANTGELFFGEGSRLTVL.

This chain uses TRBV15 with TRBJ1-1; possible D gene TRBD1, 6 bases. Between the trimmed V and J ends, which lost 8 bases and 1 base, there was a span of 8 bases. Germline CDR1 reads LNHNV; CDR2 reads YYDKDF (reference sequence). This CDR3 has 12 amino acids. The CDR3 DNA follows: TGTGCCACCCAGGGGAGGAACACTGAAGCTTTCTTT. It encodes CATQGRNTEAFF.

The chain carries TRBV11-1 and TRBJ2-1, with 10 bases that match TRBD2. Germline assignment: CDR1 SGHAT and CDR2 FQDESV (reference sequence). Losses at the gene ends were 5 bases for V and 7 bases for J; bases not matched to a gene: 11. The CDR3 contains 16 residues. The CDR3, as DNA: TGTGCCAGCAGCCCTGGAGCGGGAGGGACAAAAAATGAGCAGTTCTTC. Translation gives CASSPGAGGTKNEQFF.

Concerning this clonotype: Compared with germline, one end of the junction differs, possibly owing to a read error. V is TRBV5-8 and J is TRBJ2-3; D not resolved. There are 15 residues in the CDR3. The germline V gene has CDR1 SGHTS and CDR2 YDEGEE. CDR3 DNA: TGCGCCAGCAGCTTGTCGGCCGCCAGCACAGATACGCAGTATTTT. It codes for CASSLSAASTDTQYF.

The chain has TRBV27 and TRBJ1-5, with 10 bases matching TRBD1. The V gene's germline CDR1 is MNHEY and CDR2 SMNVEV (reference sequence). This CDR3 contains 17 residues. The trim removed 2 bases at V and 1 base at J, leaving 5 bases unmatched. The CDR3 spells CASSLGTGVWSNQPQHF. The CDR3 coding sequence is TGTGCCAGCAGTTTAGGGACAGGGGTCTGGAGCAATCAGCCCCAGCATTTT.

This clonotype appeared many times. The chain is built from TRBV7-2 and TRBJ2-3; 9 bases align to TRBD1. This CDR3 region has 14 residues. Germline trimming cut 5 bases from V and 7 bases from J; bases unmatched to any gene: 7. The germline V gene has CDR1 SGHTA and CDR2 FQGNSA. The CDR3 region is CASSAGTGPYTQYF. The DNA for the CDR3 is TGTGCCAGCAGCGCCGGGACAGGGCCTTATACGCAGTATTTT.

The rearrangement links TRBV2 to TRBJ1-6; D unclear. The ends were cut back, 0 bases at V and 8 bases at J, with 14 bases in the middle. The CDR3 totals 16 residues. Germline CDR1 SNHLY, CDR2 FYNNEI. Here the CDR3 reads CASSEAGGRGYSPLHF. For the CDR3, the DNA is TGTGCCAGCAGTGAAGCAGGAGGGCGTGGGTATTCACCCCTCCACTTT.